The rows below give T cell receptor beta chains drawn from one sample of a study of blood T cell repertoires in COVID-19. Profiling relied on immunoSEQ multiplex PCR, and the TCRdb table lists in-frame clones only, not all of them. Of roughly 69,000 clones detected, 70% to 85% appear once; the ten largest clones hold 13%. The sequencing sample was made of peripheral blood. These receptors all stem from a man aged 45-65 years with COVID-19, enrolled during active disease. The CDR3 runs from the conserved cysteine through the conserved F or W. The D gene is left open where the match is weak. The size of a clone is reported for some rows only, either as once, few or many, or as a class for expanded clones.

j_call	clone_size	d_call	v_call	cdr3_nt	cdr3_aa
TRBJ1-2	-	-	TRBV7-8	TGTGCCAGCAGCGATCCCGGAGGCTATGGCTACACCTTC	CASSDPGGYGYTF
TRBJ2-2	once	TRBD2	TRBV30	TGTGCCTGGTTTAATAGCGGGGGCACCGGGGAGCTGTTTTTT	CAWFNSGGTGELFF
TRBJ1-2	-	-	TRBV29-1	TGCAGCGTTGAAGCCTCCAACTATGGCTACACCTTC	CSVEASNYGYTF
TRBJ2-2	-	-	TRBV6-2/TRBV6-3	TGTGCCAGCAGTTACTCGGCCGCGAACACCGGGGAGCTGTTTTTT	CASSYSAANTGELFF
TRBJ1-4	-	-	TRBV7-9	TGTGCCAGCAGCTTAGTGCGGAGTAATGAAAAACTGTTTTTT	CASSLVRSNEKLFF
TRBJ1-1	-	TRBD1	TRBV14	TGTGCCAGCAGCCAAGAGGGACAGTTCAACACTGAAGCTTTCTTT	CASSQEGQFNTEAFF
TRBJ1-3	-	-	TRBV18	TGTGCCAGCTCACCCCCGGGACAACCCTCTGGAAACACCATATATTTT	CASSPPGQPSGNTIYF
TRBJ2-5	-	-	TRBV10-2	TGCGCCGTAACTTGGGGGCAGGAAGAGACCCAGTACTTC	CAVTWGQEETQYF
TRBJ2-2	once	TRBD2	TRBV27	TGTGCCAGCAGTTTATGGGCCCCAGCGGGGGGGCCGGGGACCGGGGAGCTGTTTTTT	CASSLWAPAGGPGTGELFF
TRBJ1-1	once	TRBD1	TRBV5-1	TGCGCCAGCAGCTTCGGGACAGTGGGAAGCACTGAAGCTTTCTTT	CASSFGTVGSTEAFF
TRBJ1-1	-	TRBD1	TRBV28	TGTGCCAGCATACCGGGACAGATAAACACTGAAGCTTTCTTT	CASIPGQINTEAFF
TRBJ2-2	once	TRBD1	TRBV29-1	TGCAGCTTAACAGGGGACACCGGGGAGCTGTTTTTT	CSLTGDTGELFF
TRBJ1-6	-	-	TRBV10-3	TGTGCCATCAGTGTTGAGGGTCATAATTCACCCCTCCACTTT	CAISVEGHNSPLHF
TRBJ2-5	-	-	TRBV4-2	TGTGCCAGCAGCCAAGATAGACAAGGAGGGTCTCAAGAGACCCAGTACTTC	CASSQDRQGGSQETQYF
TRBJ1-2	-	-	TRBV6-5	TGTGCCAGCAGCCAGGAGGGTGGCTATGGCTACACCTTC	CASSQEGGYGYTF
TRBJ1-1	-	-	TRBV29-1	TGCAGCGCCACCAAAGACAGTAACGCTGAAGCTTTCTTT	CSATKDSNAEAFF
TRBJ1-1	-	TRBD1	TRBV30	TGTGCCTGGAGTTCTACAGGGGGCACTGAAGCTTTCTTT	CAWSSTGGTEAFF
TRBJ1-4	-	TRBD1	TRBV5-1	TGCGCCAGCAGGGCCGGGACAGGGAATGAAAAACTGTTTTTT	CASRAGTGNEKLFF
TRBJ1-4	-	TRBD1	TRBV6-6	TGTGCCAGCAGTACGACTCGACAGGGCCGAGAAAAACTGTTTTTT	CASSTTRQGREKLFF
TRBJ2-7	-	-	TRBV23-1	TGCGCCAGCAGCCAAACTTCGGGGGTAGAGGGGCAGTACTTC	CASSQTSGVEGQYF
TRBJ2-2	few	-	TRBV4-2	TGTGCCAGCAGCCAAGATAGGGCAGGGCGGACCGGGGAGCTGTTTTTT	CASSQDRAGRTGELFF
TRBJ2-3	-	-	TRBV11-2	TGTGCCAGCAGCCCCCAGCGCGTTTTCACAGATACGCAGTATTTT	CASSPQRVFTDTQYF
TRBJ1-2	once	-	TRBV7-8	TGTGCCAGCAGCTTCTCTATTGGTTCTAACTATGGCTACACCTTC	CASSFSIGSNYGYTF
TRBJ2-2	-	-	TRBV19	TGTGCCAGTAGAGGGTGGAGGAATAACACCGGGGAGCTGTTTTTT	CASRGWRNNTGELFF
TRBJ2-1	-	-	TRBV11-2	TGTGCCAGCAGCTTAGATAGGGGGTCCTACAATGAGCAGTTCTTC	CASSLDRGSYNEQFF
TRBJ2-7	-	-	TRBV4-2	TGTGCCAGCAGCGATAGCCCCGGACTCACCTACGAGCAGTACTTC	CASSDSPGLTYEQYF
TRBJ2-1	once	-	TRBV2	TGTGCCAGCAGTGATGAGGTCACTAACAATGAGCAGTTCTTC	CASSDEVTNNEQFF
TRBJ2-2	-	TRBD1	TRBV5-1	TGCGCCAGCAGTCAAGGGGGCGCGATTACCGGGGAGCTGTTTTTT	CASSQGGAITGELFF
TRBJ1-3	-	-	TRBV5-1	TGCGCCAGCAGCGTGGGACAAACTGGAAACACCATATATTTT	CASSVGQTGNTIYF
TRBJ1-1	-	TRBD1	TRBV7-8	TGTGCCAGCAGCCAGATACAGGGGGTAGTCACTGAAGCTTTCTTT	CASSQIQGVVTEAFF
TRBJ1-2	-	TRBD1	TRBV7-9	TGTGCCAGCAGCTTAGCTACAGGGGTAGGCGACGGCTACACCTTC	CASSLATGVGDGYTF
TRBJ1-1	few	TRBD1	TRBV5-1	TGCGCCAGCACCCCAGCCCGGGGGGGACAGGGTGACACTGAAGCTTTCTTT	CASTPARGGQGDTEAFF
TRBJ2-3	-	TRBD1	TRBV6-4	TGTGCCAGCAGTGCCTCCGGGACAGGGAGGTGGGATACGCAGTATTTT	CASSASGTGRWDTQYF
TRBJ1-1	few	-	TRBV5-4	TGTGCCAGCAGCTTAGGCGGGGGGCTGAACACTGAAGCTTTCTTT	CASSLGGGLNTEAFF
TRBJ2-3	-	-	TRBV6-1	TGTGCCAGCAGTGAAGTAGGGGCTTGGGATACGCAGTATTTT	CASSEVGAWDTQYF
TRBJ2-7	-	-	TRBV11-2	TGTGCCAGCAGCTTAGAGATGACAGGAATCCCTCGCGAGCAGTACTTC	CASSLEMTGIPREQYF
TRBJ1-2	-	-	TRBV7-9	TGTGCGGCGGGGAGCCTTACCTATGGCTACACCTTC	CAAGSLTYGYTF
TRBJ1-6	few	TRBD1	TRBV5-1	TGCGCCAGCAGCTTGCCGGGACAGTATTCACCCCTCCACTTT	CASSLPGQYSPLHF
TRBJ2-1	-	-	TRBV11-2	TGTGCCAGCAGCCAAGGGGGGGGGCCTGCGGATGAGCAGTTCTTC	CASSQGGGPADEQFF
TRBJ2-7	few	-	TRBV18	TGTGCCACCCGACTTTTATTCTACGAGCAGTACTTC	CATRLLFYEQYF
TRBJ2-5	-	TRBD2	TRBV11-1	TGTGCCAGCAGCCCTGGGGAGCGGGGGGAGACCCAGTACTTC	CASSPGERGETQYF
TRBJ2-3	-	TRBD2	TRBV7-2	TGTGCCAGCAGCTCACTAGCGGACTTCACAGATACGCAGTATTTT	CASSSLADFTDTQYF